What follows are 19 T cell receptor beta chains derived from one specimen sequenced in a study of T cell repertoires in aging, cancer and after chemotherapy. Rearranged V-D-J TRB sequences were amplified with a mixed TRB-A/B primer pool. TCRdb ran MiXCR on the multiplex PCR reads and lists one entry per CDR3 protein. Of 8,500 to 13,000 distinct CDR3 sequences in the sample, over 30% were seen once. Peripheral blood genomic DNA, not sorted cells or RNA, was the template. The material sequenced was blood. Receptor source: a human donor in good health.

V and J are TRBV20-1 and TRBJ2-1, with 8 bases fitting TRBD2. The CDR3 is made up of 14 amino acids. Per germline, CDR1 DFQATT and CDR2 SNEGSKA (reference sequence). J gave up 7 bases and V 3 bases, and 8 bases lay outside the gene matches. CDR3 DNA: TGCAGTGCTAGCGGGAGGGCCCGGTTTAATGAGCAGTTCTTC. Translation gives CSASGRARFNEQFF.

The chain combines TRBV6-5 with TRBJ1-4; D uncertain. Trimming shortened V by 5 bases and J by 0 bases, and 16 bases separated the two germline ends. CDR1 and CDR2 (germline): MNHEY, SVGAGI. The CDR3 sequence is 17 residues long. Written as DNA, the CDR3 is TGTGCCAGCAGTCTACCCCTAGGGTCACCAACTAATGAAAAACTGTTTTTT. This gives the protein CASSLPLGSPTNEKLFF.

The chain has TRBV6-5 and TRBJ1-1; the match to TRBD1 covers 10 bases. After removal of 6 bases from V and 6 bases from J, the junction contained 4 bases not matched to a gene. Germline loops: CDR1 MNHEY, CDR2 SVGAGI. The CDR3 has 13 amino acids. CDR3 DNA sequence: TGTGCCAGCAGACGTGGGACAGGGGCTGAAGCTTTCTTT. Its translation is CASRRGTGAEAFF.

The chain combines TRBV4-3 with TRBJ1-1; D is undetermined. The CDR3 totals 14 residues. Germline CDR1 and CDR2: LGHNA and YSLEER. Trimming cost V 0 bases and J 0 bases, with 5 bases left between them. The CDR3 DNA sequence: TGCGCCAGCAGCCAAGATCCGGTGAACACTGAAGCTTTCTTT. This codes for CASSQDPVNTEAFF.

The CDR3 is CAISEWTGDIQYF. The CDR3, as DNA: TGTGCCATCAGTGAGTGGACAGGAGACATTCAGTACTTC. The chain carries TRBV10-3 and TRBJ2-4, with 7 bases fitting TRBD1. This CDR3 has 13 amino acids. The V gene's germline CDR1 is ENHRY and CDR2 SYGVKD. Losses at the gene ends were 1 base for V and 8 bases for J; bases not matched to a gene: 2.

This clonotype has a handful of counts. The genes are TRBV15 and TRBJ1-2, with TRBD1 matching 9 bases. The CDR3 length is 15 residues. V shed 1 base and J 4 bases; nucleotides not matched to a gene: 4. Germline V lookup: CDR1 LNHNV, CDR2 YYDKDF (reference sequence). The CDR3: CATSRGDREGYGYTF. CDR3 sequence (DNA): TGTGCCACCAGCAGAGGGGACAGGGAAGGCTATGGCTACACCTTC.

This clonotype was found a few times. The chain employs TRBV12-3 or TRBV12-4 and TRBJ2-1; 9 nucleotides line up with TRBD1. The CDR3 has 15 amino acids. The V segment lost 3 bases and the J segment 6 bases; nucleotides outside the gene matches: 6. CDR3 bases: TGTGCCAGCAGTTTCACAGGGGGCCCTGGCAATGAGCAGTTCTTC. Residues: CASSFTGGPGNEQFF.

The chain joins TRBV18 to TRBJ2-3; D is possibly TRBD2 (5 bases). The CDR3 runs to 15 residues. With 2 bases removed from V and 2 bases from J, the gap between germline ends came to 11 bases. The germline V gene encodes CDR1 KGHSH and CDR2 LQKENI. CDR3 residues: CASSPTGSFTDTQYF. The CDR3 DNA follows: TGTGCCAGCTCACCAACGGGGTCTTTCACAGATACGCAGTATTTT.

The CDR3: CASSPHTNQPQHF. CDR3 DNA: TGTGCCAGCAGCCCCCACACCAATCAGCCCCAGCATTTT. The genes are TRBV7-2 and TRBJ1-5; no firm D call. V was cut by 5 bases and J by 3 bases, with 8 bases left in between. From germline, CDR1 is SGHTA and CDR2 FQGNSA. This CDR3 spans 13 amino acids.

This clonotype was recorded a few times. This chain connects TRBV19 to TRBJ2-1, with a tentative D call TRBD2 (6 bases). Per the germline V gene, CDR1 is LNHDA and CDR2 is SQIVND (reference sequence). The CDR3 is 16 residues long. With 1 base removed from V and 3 bases from J, the gap between germline ends came to 13 bases. DNA of the CDR3: TGTGCCAGTAGTATAGTGGGGGGTGTGCTCTACAATGAGCAGTTCTTC. Amino acids: CASSIVGGVLYNEQFF.

This clonotype turned up a few times. The chain is built from TRBV6-2 or TRBV6-3 and TRBJ1-5, with TRBD1 matching over 7 bases. The V gene end was trimmed by 2 bases and the J gene end by 2 bases; junction bases not matched to a gene: 15. The CDR3 has 19 amino acids. CDR1 is MNHEY and CDR2 is SVGEGT in the germline V gene. CDR3 amino acids: CASSYARRTGIHGNQPQHF. The CDR3 DNA is TGTGCCAGCAGTTACGCCCGAAGGACAGGCATACATGGCAATCAGCCCCAGCATTTT.

The rearrangement uses TRBV11-3 and TRBJ2-1; TRBD2 matches 15 bases. Germline CDR1 is SGHNT and CDR2 is YENEEA. The CDR3 runs 16 residues. With V trimmed by 3 bases and J by 8 bases, 5 bases remained unmatched. CDR3 residues: CASSLSGTSGRYEQFF. The CDR3 DNA sequence: TGTGCCAGCAGCTTGTCCGGGACTAGCGGGAGGTATGAGCAGTTCTTC.

A remark on this clonotype: One end of the junction fails to match germline, which may point to a read error. The V call is TRBV4-2, the J call TRBJ1-6, with D perhaps TRBD1 (6 bases). The CDR3 totals 15 residues. CDR1 and CDR2 from the germline V gene are LGHNA and YNFKEQ. The CDR3 spells CASSPHGHRDEALHF. The CDR3 DNA reads TGCGCCAGCAGCCCCCACGGCCACAGGGACGAGGCCCTCCACTTT.

A word on this clonotype: A much larger clone lies a single base off, so this may be a read error. J is TRBJ1-2 and V is TRBV29-1, with D tentatively TRBD1 (5 bases). Germline-derived CDR1 and CDR2 are SQVTM and ANQGSEA. The V end lost 4 bases, the J end lost 6 bases, and 24 bases lay between the germline ends. CDR3 size: 16 residues. The CDR3 nucleotides read TGCAGCGTTGGAGAAATGGACACCTCCGAATCCGATGGCTACACCTTC. Translation gives CSVGEMDTSESDGYTF.

This chain uses TRBV27 with TRBJ2-7, with D unclear. The germline gives CDR1 MNHEY, CDR2 SMNVEV (reference sequence). Trimming stripped 6 bases from V and 0 bases from J, with 9 bases between. CDR3 length: 13 amino acids. DNA of the CDR3: TGTGCCAGCAGCTGGGGAATCTCCTACGAGCAGTACTTC. It yields the protein CASSWGISYEQYF.

This chain connects TRBV11-3 to TRBJ2-1; 9 bases are shared with TRBD1. Trimming cost V 10 bases and J 8 bases; bases outside gene matches: 9. This CDR3 is 13 amino acids long. The germline CDR1 and CDR2 sequences are SGHNT and YENEEA. The chain's CDR3 is CATWDRVNDEQFF. The CDR3 bases are TGTGCCACGTGGGACAGGGTCAACGATGAGCAGTTCTTC. The full variable domain, with the rest looked up from reference TRBV11-3 and TRBJ2-1, is EAGVVQSPRYKIIEKKQPVAFWCNPISGHNTLYWYLQNLGQGPELLIRYENEEAVDDSQLPKDRFSAERLKGVDSTLKIQPAELGDSAVYLCATWDRVNDEQFFGPGTRLTVL.

This clonotype was seen a few times. As DNA, the CDR3 is TGTGCCAGCGGGAGGGCCGGGTACAATGAGCAGTTCTTC. Amino acid sequence: CASGRAGYNEQFF. The chain is built from TRBV27 and TRBJ2-1; 7 bases fit TRBD2. The CDR3 consists of 13 residues. CDR1 and CDR2 (germline): MNHEY, SMNVEV (reference sequence). Trimming cost V 8 bases and J 4 bases; bases outside gene matches: 5.

The rearrangement uses TRBV20-1 and TRBJ2-7; 8 bases agree with TRBD2. There are 15 residues in the CDR3. CDR1 is DFQATT, CDR2 SNEGSKA, per germline (reference sequence). The J segment lost 2 bases and the V segment lost 5 bases, leaving 11 bases of the junction unmatched. The CDR3 nucleotides are TGCAGTGCTCTCGGGACTAGACGAGGGACCTACGAGCAGTACTTC. Translated, it gives CSALGTRRGTYEQYF.

This clonotype was counted only a few times. The chain combines TRBV29-1 with TRBJ1-5; D ambiguous. This CDR3 has 15 amino acids. Germline CDR1 and CDR2: SQVTM and ANQGSEA. V shed 1 base and J shed 2 bases, with 12 bases lying between them. CDR3 region: CSVEVGSGGNQPQHF. The CDR3 nucleotides read TGCAGCGTTGAAGTCGGGTCAGGTGGCAATCAGCCCCAGCATTTT.